This is a list of T cell receptor beta chains from one sample in a study of T-cell reconstitution after alpha-beta-depleted transplantation in children. MiXCR, applied by TCRdb to the PCR reads, yields one record per CDR3 protein. The repertoire holds about 420,000 distinct CDR3 sequences, with around 16% as singletons. The starting material was PBMCs, mostly from graft donor cells, obtained 360 days after TCRalphabeta/CD19-depleted stem cell transplant. These TCRs come from a boy in the first two years of life who had a stem cell transplant for Wiskott-Aldrich syndrome, so the T cells may come from the graft donor. CDR3s include the opening cysteine and the closing phenylalanine or tryptophan. D genes are given only for firm matches. Clone size is stated in some rows and not others, as once, few, many or a class when expanded.

V gene	J gene	clone size	D gene	CDR3 DNA	CDR3 protein
TRBV6-4	TRBJ1-3	-	TRBD1	TGTGCCAACAGAGGGACAGGGGATTCTGGAAACACCATATATTTT	CANRGTGDSGNTIYF
TRBV15	TRBJ2-2	few	-	TGTGCCACCAGCAGAGATAGGAGCCAGAGGGCCGGGGAGCTGTTTTTT	CATSRDRSQRAGELFF
TRBV5-8	TRBJ2-5	-	-	TGTGCCAGCAGCTTGGATCCAGGGTTGGCGGGAGAGACCCAGTACTTC	CASSLDPGLAGETQYF
TRBV7-2	TRBJ1-5	many	-	TGTGCCAGCAGCTTTCCAGGGAGCAATCAGCCCCAGCATTTT	CASSFPGSNQPQHF
TRBV7-2	TRBJ2-7	-	TRBD2	TGTGCCAGCAGAGTTAGCGGGGGGGCCCTCTACGAGCAGTACTTC	CASRVSGGALYEQYF
TRBV11-2	TRBJ2-1	few	-	TGTGCCAGCAGCCCTTTAGTGGGGAGCGGGTCCCCCTACAATGAGCAGTTCTTC	CASSPLVGSGSPYNEQFF
TRBV20-1	TRBJ2-7	-	-	TGCAGTGCAAACCGGGACCCTGCCTACGAGCAGTACTTC	CSANRDPAYEQYF
TRBV7-2	TRBJ2-5	-	TRBD2	TGTGCCAGCAGCTTAGGAAGACTAGCGGGAGTGAAAGAGACCCAGTACTTC	CASSLGRLAGVKETQYF
TRBV12-3/TRBV12-4	TRBJ2-5	-	-	TGTGCCAGCATGTCGGTGCGGGGTCAAGAGACCCAGTACTTC	CASMSVRGQETQYF
TRBV6-6	TRBJ2-3	-	-	TGTGCCAGCAGGAGACTAGTCCTTACTACGCAGTATTTT	CASRRLVLTTQYF
TRBV4-1	TRBJ2-1	-	-	TGCGCCAGCAGCCAAGTAGTTACAGGCCCTACATACAATGAGCAGTTCTTC	CASSQVVTGPTYNEQFF
TRBV5-1	TRBJ2-5	few	TRBD1	TGCGCCAGCAGCTTGGGGTCGACAGGGTCAGAGACCCAGTACTTC	CASSLGSTGSETQYF
TRBV10-3	TRBJ1-2	few	-	TGTGCCATCAGTGAGTCCCCAAACCGCGGGAGACAGGCCTACACCTTC	CAISESPNRGRQAYTF
TRBV20-1	TRBJ2-7	-	TRBD1	TGCAGTGCTAGCCCCGGGACAGTCTCCTACGAGCAGTACTTC	CSASPGTVSYEQYF
TRBV12-3/TRBV12-4	TRBJ1-2	few	-	TGTGCCAGCAGTCGACTTCAACAGGGCCTTTATGGCTACACCTTC	CASSRLQQGLYGYTF
TRBV5-1	TRBJ1-1	-	-	TGCGCCAGCAGCTTGGCGCCCTCCTCTAACACTGAAGCTTTCTTT	CASSLAPSSNTEAFF
TRBV20-1	TRBJ2-5	few	TRBD1	TGCAGTGCTCCCGCCAGGGGGTCCCAAGAGACCCAGTACTTC	CSAPARGSQETQYF
TRBV10-3	TRBJ2-5	few	-	TGTGCCATCAGTGCAATCCGCCTTGCGGGGCCGATGGAGACCCAGTACTTC	CAISAIRLAGPMETQYF
TRBV20-1	TRBJ2-4	-	-	TGCAGTGCTAGGGGGACCAAAAACATTCAGTACTTC	CSARGTKNIQYF